The clone carrying this T cell receptor beta chain was seen a few times. This record belongs to a study of CD8+CD57+ T cells in acquired aplastic anemia. Germline assignment: CDR1 MDHEN and CDR2 SYDVKM. The V and J ends lost 3 bases and 13 bases, in that order; junction bases with no gene match: 4. This CDR3 is built from 12 residues. Genomic DNA, serving as template, underwent TCR beta VDJ and CDR3 profiling. TCRdb ran MiXCR on the reads and lists one entry per CDR3 protein. The sample yields around 170,000 distinct CDR3 sequences, 35% to 50% seen once. Sequenced sample: sorted CD4+, CD8+, or CD8+CD57+ T cells (not recorded which) from PBMCs. The sequence derives from a human donor in good health. The chain carries TRBV28 and TRBJ2-1, with 9 bases aligning to TRBD2. CDR3 loop: CASSLTSGIQFF. The CDR3 DNA reads TGTGCCAGCAGTTTGACTAGCGGTATTCAGTTCTTC.